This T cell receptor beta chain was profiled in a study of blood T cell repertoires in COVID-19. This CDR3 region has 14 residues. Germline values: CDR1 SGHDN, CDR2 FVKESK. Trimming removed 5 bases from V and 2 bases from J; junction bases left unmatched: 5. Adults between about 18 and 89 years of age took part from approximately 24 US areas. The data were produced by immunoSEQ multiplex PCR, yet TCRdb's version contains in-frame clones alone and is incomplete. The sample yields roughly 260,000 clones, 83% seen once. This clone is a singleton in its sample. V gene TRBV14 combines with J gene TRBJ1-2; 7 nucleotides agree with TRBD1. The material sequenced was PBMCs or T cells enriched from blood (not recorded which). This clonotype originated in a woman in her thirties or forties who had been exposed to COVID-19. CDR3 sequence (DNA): TGTGCCAGCAGCTCGACAGGGACAAACTATGGCTACACCTTC. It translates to CASSSTGTNYGYTF.